The clone carrying this T cell receptor (beta chain) came up a few times. These data come from a study of beta chain features in type 1 diabetes. Sorting with CD45RO/CCR7/CD25/CD127/CD95/CD27 yielded naive, central memory, regulatory and stem-like memory CD4+ cells. Expressed TCRB transcripts got sequenced, as all isolated RNA was reverse transcribed. Assay: immunoSEQ multiplex PCR; the TCRdb copy retains only in-frame clones and omits some. This repertoire shows under 250,000 clones, 14% found once; its top ten account for approximately 0.024%. This CDR3 comprises 17 residues. V shed 3 bases and J shed 0 bases, with 16 bases lying between them. Germline lookup yields CDR1 LNHDA and CDR2 SQIVND (reference sequence).

The sequence came from a woman in her thirties or forties in good health. The sample taken for sequencing was naive CD4+ T cells from blood. The chain uses TRBV19 and TRBJ2-3; D might be TRBD2 (6 bases). CDR3 sequence (DNA): TGTGCCAGTAGTATCCCCCTGGGGGGAGCTAGCACAGATACGCAGTATTTT. Encoded protein: CASSIPLGGASTDTQYF.